This T cell receptor (beta chain) was retrieved from a study of T cell clonality in common variable immunodeficiency. Generated by immunoSEQ multiplex PCR, the TCRdb table keeps only in-frame clones and is missing some. The counts give approximately 75,000 clones, none of them seen only once; approximately 0.84% is held by the top ten. The ends lost 1 base at V and 4 bases at J; junction bases unmatched: 4. Germline lookup yields CDR1 SGHRS and CDR2 YFSETQ. The CDR3 runs 15 residues. This clone was detected ten times or more. The read halts 3 residues ahead of the CDR3 end, with the missing end drawn from the germline J gene.

Material: peripheral blood mononuclear cells. The V call is TRBV5-1, the J call TRBJ2-2; 7 bases are shared with TRBD1. The clonotype comes from a person aged 18-70 years in good health. CDR3 DNA, as far as it was read: TGCGCCAGCAGCTTGAGACAGGGTAGCACCGGGGAG. Its protein is CASSLRQGSTGE. The whole CDR3 region reads CASSLRQGSTGELFF.